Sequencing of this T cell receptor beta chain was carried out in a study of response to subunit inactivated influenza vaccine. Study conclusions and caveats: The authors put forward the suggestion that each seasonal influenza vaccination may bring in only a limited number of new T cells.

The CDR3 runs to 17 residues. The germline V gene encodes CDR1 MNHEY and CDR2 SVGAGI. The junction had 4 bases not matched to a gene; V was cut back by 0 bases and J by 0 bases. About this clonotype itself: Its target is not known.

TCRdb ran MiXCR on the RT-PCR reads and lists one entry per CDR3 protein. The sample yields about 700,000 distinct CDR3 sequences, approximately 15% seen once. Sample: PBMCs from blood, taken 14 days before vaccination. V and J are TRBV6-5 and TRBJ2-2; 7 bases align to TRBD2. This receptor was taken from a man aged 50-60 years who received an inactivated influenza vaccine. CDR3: CASSYSAGDPNTGELFF. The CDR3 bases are TGTGCCAGCAGTTACTCGGCGGGGGACCCGAACACCGGGGAGCTGTTTTTT.